This TCR beta chain was identified during a study of CD8 T cells in Susac syndrome. Overall study context: When their blood was taken, the Susac syndrome patients had either not yet had any therapy, were taking corticosteroids, or were taking intravenous immunoglobulin alone.

In its sample, this clonotype was seen once. TEMRA cells were FACS-enriched, and CD8+ and CD4+ T cells were isolated negatively. Reverse transcription of 0.5 to 1 ug RNA was performed with random hexamers. Across 54 Vbeta and 13 Jbeta, immunoSEQ multiplex PCR amplified TCR beta CDR3. One entry per CDR3 protein results from TCRdb running MiXCR on the immunoSEQ multiplex PCR reads. This table has over 150,000 distinct CDR3 sequences, 90% to 96% appearing once. Germline trimming cut 7 bases from V and 8 bases from J; bases unmatched to any gene: 11. The CDR3 extends over 15 amino acids. The sequenced material came from CD4+ T cells from PBMCs. The receptor was isolated from a human donor with Susac syndrome. The chain recombines TRBV12-3 or TRBV12-4 with TRBJ1-6, with TRBD1 matching over 7 bases. The CDR3: CASTVPRQGDSPLHF. For the CDR3, the DNA is TGTGCCAGCACCGTCCCGAGACAGGGCGATTCACCCCTCCACTTT.